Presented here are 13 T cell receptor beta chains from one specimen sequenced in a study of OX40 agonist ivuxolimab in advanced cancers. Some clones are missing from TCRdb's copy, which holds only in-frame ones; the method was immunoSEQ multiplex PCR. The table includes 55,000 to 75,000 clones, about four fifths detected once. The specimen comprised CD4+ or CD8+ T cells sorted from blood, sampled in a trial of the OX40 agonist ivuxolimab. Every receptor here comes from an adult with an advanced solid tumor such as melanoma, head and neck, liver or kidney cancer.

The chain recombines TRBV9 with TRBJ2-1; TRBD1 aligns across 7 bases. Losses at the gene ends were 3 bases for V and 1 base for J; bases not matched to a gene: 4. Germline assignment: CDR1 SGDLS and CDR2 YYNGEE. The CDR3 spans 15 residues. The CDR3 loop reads CASSDQGVSYNEQFF. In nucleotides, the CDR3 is TGTGCCAGCAGCGATCAGGGGGTATCCTACAATGAGCAGTTCTTC. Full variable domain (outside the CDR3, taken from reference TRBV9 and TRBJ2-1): DSGVTQTPKHLITATGQRVTLRCSPRSGDLSVYWYQQSLDQGLQFLIQYYNGEERAKGNILERFSAQQFPDLHSELNLSSLELGDSALYFCASSDQGVSYNEQFFGPGTRLTVL.

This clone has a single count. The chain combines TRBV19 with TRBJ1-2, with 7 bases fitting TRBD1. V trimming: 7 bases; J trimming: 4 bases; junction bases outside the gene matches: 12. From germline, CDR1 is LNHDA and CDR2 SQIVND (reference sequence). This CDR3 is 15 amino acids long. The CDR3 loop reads CASTNHPTGSYGYTF. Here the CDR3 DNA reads TGTGCCAGTACCAACCACCCGACAGGGAGCTATGGCTACACCTTC. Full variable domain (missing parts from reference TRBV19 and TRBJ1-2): DGGITQSPKYLFRKEGQNVTLSCEQNLNHDAMYWYRQDPGQGLRLIYYSQIVNDFQKGDIAEGYSVSREKKESFPLTVTSAQKNPTAFYLCASTNHPTGSYGYTFGSGTRLTVV.

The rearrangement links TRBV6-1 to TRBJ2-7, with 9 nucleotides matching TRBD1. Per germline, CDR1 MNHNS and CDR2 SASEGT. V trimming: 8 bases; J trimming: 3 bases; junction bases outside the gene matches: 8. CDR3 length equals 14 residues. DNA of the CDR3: TGTGCCAGCCACCATACAGGGGGCAGCTACGAGCAGTACTTC. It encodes CASHHTGGSYEQYF.

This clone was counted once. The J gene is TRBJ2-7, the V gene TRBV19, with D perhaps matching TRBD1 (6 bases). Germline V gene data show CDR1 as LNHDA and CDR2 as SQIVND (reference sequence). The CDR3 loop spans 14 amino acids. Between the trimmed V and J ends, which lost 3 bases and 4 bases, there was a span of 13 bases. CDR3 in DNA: TGTGCCAGTAGTATTTCTGGGGACAATTACGAGCAGTACTTC. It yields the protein CASSISGDNYEQYF.

CDR3 nucleotide sequence: TGTGCCAGCAGCTTAGGAGGGAGCTCCTATAATTCACCCCTCCACTTT. Its translation: CASSLGGSSYNSPLHF. This chain joins TRBV7-9 and TRBJ1-6; no definite D call. The CDR3 extends over 16 amino acids. CDR1 and CDR2 (germline): SEHNR, FQNEAQ (reference sequence). V shed 1 base and J shed 0 bases, with 7 bases lying between them.

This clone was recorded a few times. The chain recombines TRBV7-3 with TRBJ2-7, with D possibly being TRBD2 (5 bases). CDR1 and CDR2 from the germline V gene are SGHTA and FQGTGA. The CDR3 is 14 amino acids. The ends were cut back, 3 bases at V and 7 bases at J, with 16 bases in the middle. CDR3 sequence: CASSLNSIPGEQYF. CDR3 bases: TGTGCCAGCAGCTTGAATTCTATTCCGGGGGAGCAGTACTTC.

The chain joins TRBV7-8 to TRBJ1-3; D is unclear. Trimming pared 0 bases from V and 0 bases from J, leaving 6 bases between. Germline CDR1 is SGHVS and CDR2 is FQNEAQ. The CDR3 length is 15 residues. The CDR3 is CASSLALSSGNTIYF. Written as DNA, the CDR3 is TGTGCCAGCAGCTTAGCTCTCTCCTCTGGAAACACCATATATTTT.

CDR3 bases: TGTGCCAGCAGCTTGCGCAGGGAAGGGAATGAAAAACTGTTTTTT. Protein: CASSLRREGNEKLFF. The rearrangement joins TRBV5-4 to TRBJ1-4, with D possibly being TRBD1 (5 bases). Germline V lookup: CDR1 SGHNT, CDR2 YYREEE (reference sequence). V dropped 1 base and J dropped 5 bases, with 12 bases sitting between them. The CDR3 length is 15 residues.

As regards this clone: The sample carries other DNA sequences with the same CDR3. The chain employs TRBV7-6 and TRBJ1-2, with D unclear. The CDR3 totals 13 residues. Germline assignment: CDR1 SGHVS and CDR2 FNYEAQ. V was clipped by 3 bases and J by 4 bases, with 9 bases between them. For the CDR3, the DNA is TGTGCCAGCAGCTTCCCGGGAGGCTATGGCTACACCTTC. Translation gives CASSFPGGYGYTF.

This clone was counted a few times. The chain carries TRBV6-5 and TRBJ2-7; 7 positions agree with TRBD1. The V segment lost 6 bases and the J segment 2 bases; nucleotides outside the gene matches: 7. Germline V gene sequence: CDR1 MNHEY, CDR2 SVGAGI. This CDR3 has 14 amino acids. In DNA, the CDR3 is TGTGCCAGCAGGCCTAGACAGGGTACCTACGAGCAGTACTTC. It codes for CASRPRQGTYEQYF.

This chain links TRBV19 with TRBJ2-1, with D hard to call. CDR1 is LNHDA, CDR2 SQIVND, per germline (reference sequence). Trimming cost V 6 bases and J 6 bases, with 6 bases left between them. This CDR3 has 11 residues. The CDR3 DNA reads TGTGCCAGTAGCACAATCAATGAGCAGTTCTTC. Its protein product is CASSTINEQFF.

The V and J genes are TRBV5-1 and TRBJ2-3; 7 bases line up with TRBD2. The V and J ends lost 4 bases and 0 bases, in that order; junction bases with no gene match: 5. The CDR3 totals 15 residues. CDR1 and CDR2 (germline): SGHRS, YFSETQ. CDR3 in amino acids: CASSPGGTSTDTQYF. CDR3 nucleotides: TGCGCCAGCAGCCCCGGGGGGACTAGCACAGATACGCAGTATTTT.

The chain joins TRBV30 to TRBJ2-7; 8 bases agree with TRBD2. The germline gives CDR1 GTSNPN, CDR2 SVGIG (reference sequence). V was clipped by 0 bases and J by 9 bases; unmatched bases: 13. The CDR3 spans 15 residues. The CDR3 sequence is CAWSVLGSGKEGQYF. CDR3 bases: TGTGCCTGGAGTGTACTGGGTAGCGGGAAGGAGGGGCAGTACTTC.